The sequence of this T cell receptor beta chain was determined in a study of spatial heterogeneity in lung cancer. TCRdb ran MiXCR on the 5' RACE reads and lists one entry per CDR3 protein. The sample lists 4,000 or so distinct CDR3 sequences, about a quarter occurring once. Time point reported: blood at routine non-recurrence follow-up after resection. From tumor, nontumor lung or frozen PBMC, whole RNA was taken unsorted for sequencing. Trimming left V 6 bases short and J 8 bases short, with 19 bases between. This CDR3 comprises 14 residues. Germline V gives CDR1 LNHNV, CDR2 YYDKDF (reference sequence).

The gene calls are TRBV15 and TRBJ1-2; D not resolved. Specimen: PBMCs, collected at follow-up. The sequence came from a male donor with early-stage non-small cell lung cancer. The CDR3 DNA follows: TGTGCCACCAGAGATCTAGCAGTCCCCTCCGGCTACACCTTC. This gives the protein CATRDLAVPSGYTF.